The TCR beta chain described here comes from a study of identifying expanded T cells in peripheral blood. About this clone itself: No antigen is known for it.

Study outcomes and limitations: Differentially abundant clones: 0.95 to 1.5 between replicates, 15 to 17 at approximately two weeks, around 20 at four.

Method: immunoSEQ multiplex PCR; TCRdb's copy keeps in-frame clones and lacks some. The table lists approximately 110,000 clones, about 88% of them singletons. The germline CDR1 and CDR2 sequences are LGHNA and YSLEER. The CDR3 extends over 13 amino acids. The material sequenced was blood. This sequence was found in a person aged 18 to 70 in good health. The chain has TRBV4-3 and TRBJ2-5; D unresolved. Matching the DNA end better, TRBJ2-7 makes the J call doubtful. The CDR3 coding sequence is TGCGCCAGCAGCCAAGAAATTCTCTACGAGCAGTACTTC. Translation gives CASSQEILYEQYF.